What follows are 19 T cell receptor beta chains derived from one specimen sequenced in a study of blood T cells in healthy people across ages. A second PCR of about 7 to 11 cycles used a sample-barcoded 5' primer and a J-beta primer mix. One entry per CDR3 protein results from TCRdb running MiXCR on the 5' RACE reads. The table shows around 1,700,000 distinct CDR3 sequences, with 28% occurring only once. The sequencing input was blood. These receptors came from a woman in her 30s in good health.

This clonotype was detected only a few times. The chain uses TRBV7-9 and TRBJ2-1; 15 positions match TRBD2. V shed 6 bases, J shed 7 bases, and the junction held 1 base outside the gene matches. The CDR3 covers 14 residues. Germline CDR1 and CDR2: SEHNR and FQNEAQ (reference sequence). CDR3 in amino acids: CASRGTSGGNEQFF. In nucleotides, the CDR3 is TGTGCCAGCAGAGGGACTAGCGGGGGGAATGAGCAGTTCTTC.

This clonotype showed up just a few times. V usage is TRBV4-1 and J usage is TRBJ1-4; D is undetermined. CDR3 length: 13 amino acids. Trimming cost V 8 bases and J 8 bases, with 15 bases left between them. Germline values: CDR1 MGHRA, CDR2 YSYEKL. The CDR3 loop is CASGSGTGEKLFF. Written as DNA, the CDR3 is TGCGCCAGCGGCTCGGGTACTGGCGAAAAACTGTTTTTT.

This clonotype was seen more than once but under ten times. This chain links TRBV5-5 with TRBJ2-5, with 10 bases matching TRBD1. The CDR3 sequence is 15 residues long. Germline assignment: CDR1 SGHKS and CDR2 YYEKEE (reference sequence). After removal of 6 bases from V and 11 bases from J, the junction contained 16 bases not matched to a gene. The CDR3 bases are TGTGCCAGCACTCCTTTAGGGACAGGGGTAAAGGAGCAGTACTTC. Protein product: CASTPLGTGVKEQYF. Full variable domain (rest looked up from reference TRBV5-5 and TRBJ2-5): DAGVTQSPTHLIKTRGQQVTLRCSPISGHKSVSWYQQVLGQGPQFIFQYYEKEERGRGNFPDRFSARQFPNYSSELNVNALLLGDSALYLCASTPLGTGVKEQYFGPGTRLLVL.

This chain links TRBV6-6 with TRBJ1-4; D is unresolved. Deletions cut 0 bases from V and 7 bases from J, with 15 bases between. There are 16 residues in the CDR3. Germline CDR1 MNHNY, CDR2 SVGAGI (reference sequence). The CDR3 DNA reads as TGTGCCAGCAGTTACTCAAAAGGCCTATCTTCTGAAAAACTGTTTTTT. Translated: CASSYSKGLSSEKLFF.

This clonotype has ten or more counts. The DNA of the CDR3 is TGTGCCAGCAGCAAGGGACAGATTAATGAAAAACTGTTTTTT. Its protein product is CASSKGQINEKLFF. This chain uses TRBV12-3 or TRBV12-4 with TRBJ1-4; 7 positions agree with TRBD1. The V segment lost 6 bases and the J segment 4 bases; nucleotides outside the gene matches: 5. This CDR3 region has 14 residues.

The genes are TRBV20-1 and TRBJ1-1, with TRBD1 as a possible D gene (6 bases). Per germline, CDR1 DFQATT and CDR2 SNEGSKA (reference sequence). The CDR3 loop spans 16 amino acids. Trimming removed 2 bases from V and 1 base from J, with 17 bases in between. The CDR3 DNA reads TGCAGTGCTAGACGCCCGGGGGGCAAGGGGAACACTGAAGCTTTCTTT. As protein: CSARRPGGKGNTEAFF.

This clonotype has a handful of counts. The chain couples TRBV2 to TRBJ2-2; 8 bases are shared with TRBD2. Trimming cost V 4 bases and J 1 base; bases outside gene matches: 2. Per germline, CDR1 SNHLY and CDR2 FYNNEI. This CDR3 comprises 15 residues. The CDR3 bases are TGTGCCAGCAGTGCCCTAGCGGGGAACACCGGGGAGCTGTTTTTT. Amino acid sequence: CASSALAGNTGELFF.

This chain joins TRBV20-1 and TRBJ2-3, with D unresolved. CDR1 is DFQATT, CDR2 SNEGSKA, per germline (reference sequence). V dropped 4 bases and J dropped 4 bases, with 18 bases sitting between them. CDR3 length: 15 residues. CDR3 sequence reads: CSATGLLRPPDTQYF. CDR3 coding DNA: TGCAGTGCTACCGGCCTTCTCCGTCCCCCAGATACGCAGTATTTT.

V and J are TRBV19 and TRBJ2-7, with TRBD1 matching over 7 bases. The DNA end is a closer match to TRBJ2-1, so the J assignment may be wrong. The CDR3 length is 15 residues. Germline V gene data show CDR1 as LNHDA and CDR2 as SQIVND (reference sequence). The CDR3 region is CASSERGLLSYEQFF. The CDR3 nucleotides are TGTGCCTCCTCCGAGAGGGGGCTCCTATCCTACGAGCAGTTCTTC.

This clonotype came up a few times. This chain joins TRBV28 and TRBJ1-5, with a weak D call TRBD1 (5 bases). Trimming cost V 6 bases and J 4 bases, with 16 bases left between them. The germline gives CDR1 MDHEN, CDR2 SYDVKM. The CDR3 has 15 residues. This CDR3 reads CASRPLGGSNQPQHF. In DNA, the CDR3 is TGTGCCAGCAGGCCCCTCGGGGGGAGTAATCAGCCCCAGCATTTT.

This clonotype was seen repeatedly, ten times or more. The chain couples TRBV27 to TRBJ2-7; D possibly matches TRBD1 or TRBD2 (5 bases each). Between the trimmed V and J ends, which lost 5 bases and 2 bases, there was a span of 22 bases. This CDR3 region has 17 residues. Germline loops: CDR1 MNHEY, CDR2 SMNVEV (reference sequence). The CDR3 nucleotides are TGTGCCAGCAGTCCTCTTCTACCCCGGGGCCAAACCTACGAGCAGTACTTC. The encoded protein is CASSPLLPRGQTYEQYF.

In its sample, this clonotype was seen a few times. The chain carries TRBV5-6 and TRBJ1-6; TRBD1 matches 7 bases. Germline CDR1 reads SGHDT; CDR2 reads YYEEEE. Trimming cost V 0 bases and J 10 bases; bases outside gene matches: 7. The CDR3 has 15 amino acids. This CDR3 is CASSLAGQVKSPLHF. The CDR3 DNA reads TGTGCCAGCAGCTTGGCTGGACAGGTCAAGTCACCCCTCCACTTT.

This clonotype was counted only a few times. J is TRBJ2-3 and V is TRBV20-1, with D hard to call. Germline V lookup: CDR1 DFQATT, CDR2 SNEGSKA (reference sequence). V was shortened by 1 base and J by 2 bases, with 7 bases between the two germline ends. This CDR3 spans 13 amino acids. The CDR3 loop reads CSARVSPTDTQYF. DNA of the CDR3: TGCAGTGCTAGAGTCAGCCCCACAGATACGCAGTATTTT.

CDR3 nucleotide sequence: TGTGCCAGCTCCATCACGGTGGCGGAGACCCAGTACTTC. It is translated as CASSITVAETQYF. The gene calls are TRBV18 and TRBJ2-5; D is ambiguous. There are 13 residues in the CDR3. Germline V gives CDR1 KGHSH, CDR2 LQKENI. V shed 6 bases and J shed 5 bases, with 13 bases lying between them.

This clonotype was picked up a small number of times. This chain connects TRBV20-1 to TRBJ1-4; tentatively, D is TRBD1 (6 bases). CDR1 and CDR2 from the germline V gene are DFQATT and SNEGSKA (reference sequence). The CDR3 has 13 amino acids. The V end lost 3 bases, the J end lost 7 bases, and 12 bases lay between the germline ends. The chain's CDR3 is CSASTGSPEKLFF. The CDR3 nucleotides read TGCAGTGCTAGCACAGGGTCCCCTGAAAAACTGTTTTTT.

The rearrangement uses TRBV7-6 and TRBJ2-3; no definite D call. The CDR3 contains 14 residues. CDR1 is SGHVS, CDR2 FNYEAQ, per germline. V was clipped by 5 bases and J by 7 bases, with 16 bases between them. Written as DNA, the CDR3 is TGTGCCAGCAGCCCAACACCATCGACCCATACGCAGTATTTT. Encoded protein: CASSPTPSTHTQYF.

This clonotype was found a few times. The chain links TRBV12-3 or TRBV12-4 to TRBJ2-1; 14 nucleotides line up with TRBD2. V lost 6 bases, J lost 0 bases, and 10 bases stayed unmatched. The CDR3 sequence is 19 residues long. The CDR3 DNA sequence: TGTGCCAGCAGCACCCCGGGACTAGCGGGAGCGAGCTCCTACAATGAGCAGTTCTTC. Its protein is CASSTPGLAGASSYNEQFF.

This clonotype was counted at least ten times. The V and J genes are TRBV5-1 and TRBJ1-1; D is uncertain. V lost 2 bases and J 3 bases, leaving 11 bases between the germline ends. CDR3 size: 14 residues. The V gene's germline CDR1 is SGHRS and CDR2 YFSETQ. The CDR3 reads CASSFDDGYTEAFF. CDR3 coding DNA: TGCGCCAGCAGCTTTGACGACGGGTACACTGAAGCTTTCTTT.

V is TRBV5-5 and J is TRBJ1-1; possibly TRBD1 for D (5 bases). Germline V gives CDR1 SGHKS, CDR2 YYEKEE (reference sequence). The ends were cut back, 2 bases at V and 6 bases at J, with 14 bases in the middle. The CDR3 has 14 amino acids. The CDR3 region is CASSFRGDVAEAFF. CDR3 nucleotide sequence: TGTGCCAGCAGCTTCCGCGGGGACGTCGCTGAAGCTTTCTTT.